The sequence of this TCR beta chain was determined in a study of cytomegalovirus exposure and HLA in healthy donors. Study information: Among the 398 genotyped donors, 81% were placed in the Caucasian-associated ancestry cluster.

Details on this clone: Its specificity is unknown.

Germline V gene lookup returns CDR1 SGHVS and CDR2 FQNEAQ. Trimming shortened V by 7 bases and J by 6 bases, and 16 bases separated the two germline ends. The CDR3 runs 14 residues. The study, taken as a whole, reports: A reported reduction in N-insertions relative to the approximately 670-donor mean was seen in an Asian-associated ancestry cluster in a later analysis. CMV serostatus was the only recorded immune exposure for donors. Later analysis associated a missense DCLRE1C variant with TCR beta V- and J-gene trimming.

Amplification used 60 Vbeta primers and 13 Jbeta primers. TCRdb's copy holds only in-frame clones and misses some; the assay was immunoSEQ multiplex PCR. The data hold 90,000 to 120,000 clones, with around two thirds observed a single time. Sample: PBMCs. This chain connects TRBV7-8 to TRBJ2-1; tentative D call: TRBD2 (6 bases). The clonotype originates from a man aged 25 to 40 in good health and CMV-seropositive. CDR3 nucleotides: TGTGCCAGCAACCCGGGACTCCTTTCCAATGAGCAGTTCTTC. This gives the protein CASNPGLLSNEQFF.